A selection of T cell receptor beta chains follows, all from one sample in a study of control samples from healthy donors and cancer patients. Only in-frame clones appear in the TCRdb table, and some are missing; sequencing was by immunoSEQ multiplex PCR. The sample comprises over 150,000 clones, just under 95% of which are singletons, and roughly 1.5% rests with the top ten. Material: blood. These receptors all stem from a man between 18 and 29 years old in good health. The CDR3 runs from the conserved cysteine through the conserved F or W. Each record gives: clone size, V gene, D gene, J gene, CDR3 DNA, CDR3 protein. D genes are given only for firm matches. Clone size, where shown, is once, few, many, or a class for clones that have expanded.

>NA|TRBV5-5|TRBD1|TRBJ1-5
TGTGCCAGCAGTTGGGACAGGGATCAGCCCCAGCATTTT
CASSWDRDQPQHF
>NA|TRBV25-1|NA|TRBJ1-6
TGTGCCAGCAGTGATAGGGACTCCTATAATTCACCCCTCCACTTT
CASSDRDSYNSPLHF
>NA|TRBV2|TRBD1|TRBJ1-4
TGTGCCAGCAGTAACAGGGGGACTAATGAAAAACTGTTTTTT
CASSNRGTNEKLFF
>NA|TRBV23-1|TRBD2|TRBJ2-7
TGCGCCAGCAGTCACTCGGGCAGCGGGGGGGGCCACGAGCAGTACTTC
CASSHSGSGGGHEQYF
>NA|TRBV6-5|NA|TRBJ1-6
TGTGCCAGCAGTTACGGTTCTAATTCACCCCTCCACTTT
CASSYGSNSPLHF
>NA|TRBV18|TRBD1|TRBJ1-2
TGTGCCAGCTCACCCGCCACAGGGGGGAATGGCTACACCTTC
CASSPATGGNGYTF
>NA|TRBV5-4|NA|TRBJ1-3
TGTGCCAGCAGCCCCGACAACCCGGACACCAGCTCTGGAAACACCATATATTTT
CASSPDNPDTSSGNTIYF
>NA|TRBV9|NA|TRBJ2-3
TGTGCCAGCAGCGAGGGATGGGCGGCCTTAGATACGCAGTATTTT
CASSEGWAALDTQYF
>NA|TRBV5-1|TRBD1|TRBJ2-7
TGCGCCAGCAGCCCAGGACAGGGAAGGACCGACGAGCAGTACTTC
CASSPGQGRTDEQYF
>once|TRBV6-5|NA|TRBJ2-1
TGTGCCAGCACCCCCCTCGGGGGGCAACAGTTCTTC
CASTPLGGQQFF
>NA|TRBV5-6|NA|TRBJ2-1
TGTGCCAGCAGATCAGGGCAGGACGCTCCCTACAATGAGCAGTTCTTC
CASRSGQDAPYNEQFF
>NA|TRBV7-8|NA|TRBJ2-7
TGTGCCAGCAGCTCTACAGGGAACTCCTACGAGCAGTACTTC
CASSSTGNSYEQYF
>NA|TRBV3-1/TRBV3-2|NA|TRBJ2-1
TGTGCCAGCAGCCAAGGACAGCTTTCCTACAATGAGCAGTTCTTC
CASSQGQLSYNEQFF
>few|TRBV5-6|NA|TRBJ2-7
TGTGCCAGCAGCTACGGACGGACAGCATACGAGCAGTACTTC
CASSYGRTAYEQYF
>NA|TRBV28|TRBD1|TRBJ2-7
TGTGCCAGCAGTTTCAGGACAGGGGTGGGCGAGCAGTACTTC
CASSFRTGVGEQYF
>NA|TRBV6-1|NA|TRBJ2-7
TGTGCCAGCAGTGAACAGGGCTACGAGCAGTACTTC
CASSEQGYEQYF
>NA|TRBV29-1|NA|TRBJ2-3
TGCAGCGTTGAACGGCCGGGGATAGAGCAGTATTTT
CSVERPGIEQYF
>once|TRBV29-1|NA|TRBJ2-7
TGCAGCGTCGAGGGGGAGAGCCCCTACGAGCAGTACTTC
CSVEGESPYEQYF
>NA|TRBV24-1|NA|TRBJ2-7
TGTGCCACCCGCGCAGGGGGGGTCTACGAGCAGTACTTC
CATRAGGVYEQYF
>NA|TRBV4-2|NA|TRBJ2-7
TGTGCCAGCAGCCAAGCTAGAATTGGGGATCTCGAGCAGTACTTC
CASSQARIGDLEQYF
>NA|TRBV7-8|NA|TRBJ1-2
TGTGCCAGCAGCTCCCCGGGACTCGGGCCCTATGGCTACACCTTC
CASSSPGLGPYGYTF
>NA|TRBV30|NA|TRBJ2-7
TGTGCCTGGAGTGCCCGGACTCCCCCTCGGGGAAGGAACGAGCAGTACTTC
CAWSARTPPRGRNEQYF
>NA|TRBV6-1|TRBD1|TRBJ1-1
TGTGCCAGCAGTGAAGGATGGGACAGGGGGACCGAAGCTTTCTTT
CASSEGWDRGTEAFF
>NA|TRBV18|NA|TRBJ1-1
TGTGCCAGCTCACCATCGTCAGGGACTGAAGCTTTCTTT
CASSPSSGTEAFF
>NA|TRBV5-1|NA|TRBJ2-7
TGCGCCAGCAGCCGTGTTGGTACGGGGAGATACGAGCAGTACTTC
CASSRVGTGRYEQYF
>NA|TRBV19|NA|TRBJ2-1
TGTGCCAGTAGTATGCTGAGGGATGAGCAGTTCTTC
CASSMLRDEQFF
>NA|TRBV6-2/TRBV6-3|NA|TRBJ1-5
TGTGCCAGCAGTTACCCGGAACAGCCCCAGCATTTT
CASSYPEQPQHF
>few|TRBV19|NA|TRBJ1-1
TGTGCCAGTAGTCGTGGCGACGTAGCCAACACTGAAGCTTTCTTT
CASSRGDVANTEAFF
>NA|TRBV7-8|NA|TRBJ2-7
TGTGCCAGCAGCTCTGACAGGACCCTCTACGAGCAGTACTTC
CASSSDRTLYEQYF
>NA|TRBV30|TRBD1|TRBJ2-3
TGTGCCTGGAGTGCCGGGACAGGGGACCGTAGCACAGATACGCAGTATTTT
CAWSAGTGDRSTDTQYF
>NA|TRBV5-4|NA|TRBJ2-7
TGTGCCAGCAGAGTGGGGGGCCAGCCAGCCTACGAGCAGTACTTC
CASRVGGQPAYEQYF
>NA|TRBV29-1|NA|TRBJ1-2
TGCAGCGTCGGAATCCGTGGGTATGGCTACACCTTC
CSVGIRGYGYTF
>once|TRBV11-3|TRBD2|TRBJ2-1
TGTGCCAGCAGCTTAGAAGGCGGGGGGCCGAATGAGCAGTTCTTC
CASSLEGGGPNEQFF
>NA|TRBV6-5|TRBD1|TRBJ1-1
TGTGCCAGCAGTTTACAGGGGTTAGGGCCTGACCTAGAAGCTTTCTTT
CASSLQGLGPDLEAFF
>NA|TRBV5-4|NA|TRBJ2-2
TGTGCCAGCAGTCGGGACAAGAACACCGGGGAGCTGTTTTTT
CASSRDKNTGELFF
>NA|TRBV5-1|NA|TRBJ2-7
TGCGCCAGCAGCTCCACGGGAACCGGGGGCTACGAGCAGTACTTC
CASSSTGTGGYEQYF
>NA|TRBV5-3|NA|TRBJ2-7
TGTGCCAGAGGTGAGGGGACTCTTAGCTCCTACGAGCAGTACTTC
CARGEGTLSSYEQYF
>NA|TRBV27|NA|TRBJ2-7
TGTGCCAGCAGTTTACCCGACGGGGCCCCTGGCGAGCAGTACTTC
CASSLPDGAPGEQYF
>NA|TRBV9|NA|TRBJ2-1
TGTGCCAGCAGCGTAGCTGGCGCAACAGGGCCCTACAATGAGCAGTTCTTC
CASSVAGATGPYNEQFF
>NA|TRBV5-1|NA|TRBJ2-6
TGCGCCAGCAGCTTGGCGGGGGCTGGGGCCAACGTCCTGACTTTC
CASSLAGAGANVLTF
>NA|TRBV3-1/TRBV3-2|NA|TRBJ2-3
TGTGCCAGCAGCCAAGGTCTGGGAGATGCACAGTATTTT
CASSQGLGDAQYF
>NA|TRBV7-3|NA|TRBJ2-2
TGTGCCAGCAGTCTTACAGTCACCGGGGAGCTGTTTTTT
CASSLTVTGELFF
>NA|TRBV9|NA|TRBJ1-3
TGTGCCAGCAGCGTAGTAGGCTCTGGAAACACCATATATTTT
CASSVVGSGNTIYF
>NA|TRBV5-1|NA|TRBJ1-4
TGCGCCAGCACTGGGACAACAACTAATGAAAAACTGTTTTTT
CASTGTTTNEKLFF
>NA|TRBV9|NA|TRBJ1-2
TGTGCCAGCAGCGCCCCAATTCCAGGGTTACGTTATGGCTACACCTTC
CASSAPIPGLRYGYTF
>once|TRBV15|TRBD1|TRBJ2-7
TGTGCCACCAGCAGGGACAGGTACGAGCAGTACTTC
CATSRDRYEQYF
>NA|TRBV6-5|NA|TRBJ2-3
TGTGCCAGTCGAGCGGAGGTCACAGATACGCAGTATTTT
CASRAEVTDTQYF